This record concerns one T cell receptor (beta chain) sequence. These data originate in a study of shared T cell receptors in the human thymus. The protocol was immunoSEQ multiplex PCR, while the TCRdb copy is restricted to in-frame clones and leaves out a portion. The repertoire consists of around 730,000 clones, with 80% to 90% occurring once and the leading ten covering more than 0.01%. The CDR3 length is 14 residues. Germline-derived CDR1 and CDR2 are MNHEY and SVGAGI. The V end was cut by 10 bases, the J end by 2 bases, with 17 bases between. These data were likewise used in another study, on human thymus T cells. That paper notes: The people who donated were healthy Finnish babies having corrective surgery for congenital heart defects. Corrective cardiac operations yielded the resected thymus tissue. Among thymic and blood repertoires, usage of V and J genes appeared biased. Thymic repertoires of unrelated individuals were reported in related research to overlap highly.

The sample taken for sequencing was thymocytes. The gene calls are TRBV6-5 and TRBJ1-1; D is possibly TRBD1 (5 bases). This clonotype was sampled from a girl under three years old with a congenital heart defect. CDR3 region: CATFPNDSNTEAFF. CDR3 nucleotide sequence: TGTGCCACCTTTCCAAATGACAGCAACACTGAAGCTTTCTTT.